This is a list of T cell receptor beta chains from one sample in a study of Ad26.COV2.S vaccination and SARS-CoV-2 variants. The assay was immunoSEQ multiplex PCR, and TCRdb's table has in-frame clones only and misses some. The sample lists 300,000 to 350,000 clones, 90% occurring once. Sample: peripheral blood, taken in a trial of Ad26.COV2.S vaccine versus placebo. The receptors were sampled from a person aged 18 to 65 who received the Ad26.COV2.S COVID-19 vaccine or a placebo. The CDR3 runs from the conserved cysteine through the conserved F or W. The D gene is left open where the match is weak. The size of a clone is reported for some rows only, either as once, few or many, or as a class for expanded clones.

TRBJ2-5 | - | TRBD1 | TRBV28 | TGTGCCAGCAGGGGACAGGGATTTAAGAAAGAGACCCAGTACTTC | CASRGQGFKKETQYF
TRBJ2-1 | - | TRBD2 | TRBV7-9 | TGTGCCAGCAGCTCCTTAGCGGGGGGCCTGGCCAATGAGCAGTTCTTC | CASSSLAGGLANEQFF
TRBJ2-3 | - | - | TRBV11-2 | TGTGCCAGCAGCTCCCTTAGAGAGGGGCGAAGGAGCACAGATACGCAGTATTTT | CASSSLREGRRSTDTQYF
TRBJ2-1 | once | TRBD2 | TRBV5-5 | TGTGCCAGCAGCTTGGGCGGGAGGGAACCCTACAATGAGCAGTTCTTC | CASSLGGREPYNEQFF
TRBJ2-7 | - | TRBD1 | TRBV7-2 | TGTGCCAGCAGCTTAGGGACAGGGATCTACGAGCAGTACTTC | CASSLGTGIYEQYF
TRBJ2-7 | - | - | TRBV6-2/TRBV6-3 | TGTGCCAGCAGTTATGCCGGTGTGGGCGAGCAGTACTTC | CASSYAGVGEQYF
TRBJ2-3 | once | TRBD2 | TRBV27 | TGTGCCAGCAGTGAGACGGGGGGATATAGCACAGATACGCAGTATTTT | CASSETGGYSTDTQYF
TRBJ1-1 | - | - | TRBV6-5 | TGTGCCAGCGCGCTTGGGGGGGGCCTGAACACTGAAGCTTTCTTT | CASALGGGLNTEAFF
TRBJ2-1 | - | - | TRBV6-5 | TGTGCCAGCAGCACGGTGCCTCACAATGAGCAGTTCTTC | CASSTVPHNEQFF
TRBJ2-7 | - | TRBD1 | TRBV5-1 | TGCGCCAGCAGCTTGGGGGCAGGGGGCCTCTACATCACTTACGAGCAGTACTTC | CASSLGAGGLYITYEQYF
TRBJ1-4 | few | TRBD1 | TRBV5-1 | TGCGCCAGCAGCTCAGGGGACAGGGATCTCGAAAAACTGTTTTTT | CASSSGDRDLEKLFF
TRBJ2-6 | - | TRBD1 | TRBV7-2 | TGTGCCAGCACCCTACAGGGGTCTGTGTCTGGGGCCAACGTCCTGACTTTC | CASTLQGSVSGANVLTF
TRBJ2-4 | - | - | TRBV29-1 | TGCAGCGTTCTGTTTCAAAGGGATGGAGTAGCCAAAAACATTCAGTACTTC | CSVLFQRDGVAKNIQYF
TRBJ1-1 | - | TRBD1 | TRBV5-1 | TGCGCCAGCAGCTTCCTAACAGGGGAGGACACTGAAGCTTTCTTT | CASSFLTGEDTEAFF
TRBJ2-3 | - | - | TRBV3-1/TRBV3-2 | TGTGCCAGCAGCCAAGTTTATCTAACCCAAAGAAGCACAGATACGCAGTATTTT | CASSQVYLTQRSTDTQYF
TRBJ2-2 | - | TRBD2 | TRBV3-1/TRBV3-2 | TGTGCCAGCAGCCCCATAGCGGGGGGGAACACCGGGGAGCTGTTTTTT | CASSPIAGGNTGELFF
TRBJ2-3 | - | - | TRBV7-3 | TGTGCCAGCAGCTTCCGAGCTAGCACAGATACGCAGTATTTT | CASSFRASTDTQYF
TRBJ1-2 | once | - | TRBV6-6 | TGTGCCAGCAGTCACCTCTACGAAACAAATTTGTTGGCCCAGGGGACTAACTATGGCTACACCTTC | CASSHLYETNLLAQGTNYGYTF
TRBJ1-3 | - | - | TRBV7-2 | TGTGCCAGCAGCTTAGATCTGGGGGACGGAAACACCATATATTTT | CASSLDLGDGNTIYF
TRBJ1-2 | once | - | TRBV5-6 | TGTGCCAGCAGCTCCGGACAGATCTATGGCTACACCTTC | CASSSGQIYGYTF
TRBJ1-2 | once | - | TRBV6-1 | TGTGCCAGCAGTGAAGCGCGGGATGGCTACACCTTC | CASSEARDGYTF
TRBJ1-2 | once | - | TRBV5-1 | TGCGCCAGCAGCTTCCCCCCGGGGGCCGGCTACACCTTC | CASSFPPGAGYTF
TRBJ1-1 | - | - | TRBV5-6 | TGTGCCAGCAGCTTGGCCGGGAATAGGAACACTGAAGCTTTCTTT | CASSLAGNRNTEAFF
TRBJ2-3 | - | - | TRBV7-2 | TGTGCCAGCACTATCTCAGGGGTTAGCGCAGTTACGCAGTATTTT | CASTISGVSAVTQYF
TRBJ1-1 | - | TRBD1 | TRBV19 | TGTGCCAGTAGCATAAACAGGGGAGACACTGAAGCTTTCTTT | CASSINRGDTEAFF
TRBJ2-3 | - | TRBD1 | TRBV24-1 | TGTGCCACCAGTGATACCGGGACAGGGTCCACAGATACGCAGTATTTT | CATSDTGTGSTDTQYF
TRBJ1-2 | - | - | TRBV3-1/TRBV3-2 | TGTGCCAGCAGCACCGGGGAATACGGCTACACCTTC | CASSTGEYGYTF
TRBJ2-1 | - | - | TRBV23-1 | TGCGCCAGCACTCCGGGACACAAGGGGGGCCTACAATGGGAGCAGTTCTTC | CASTPGHKGGLQWEQFF
TRBJ1-1 | - | - | TRBV5-1 | TGCGCCAGCAGCTCAGATGCCGGGACACCGAACACTGAAGCTTTCTTT | CASSSDAGTPNTEAFF
TRBJ2-7 | - | - | TRBV10-3 | TGTGCCATCAGTGATCCCGGGTTCTCCTACGAGCAGTACTTC | CAISDPGFSYEQYF
TRBJ1-6 | - | - | TRBV28 | TGTGCCAGCAGTTATGGTGTTTCACCCCTCCACTTT | CASSYGVSPLHF
TRBJ1-1 | - | - | TRBV12-3/TRBV12-4 | TGTGCCAGCAGTCCAAGGCAGAACACTGAAGCTTTCTTT | CASSPRQNTEAFF
TRBJ2-1 | - | TRBD2 | TRBV11-3 | TGTGCCAGCAGTTATCCTAGCGGGGAGCAGTTCTTC | CASSYPSGEQFF
TRBJ1-5 | - | - | TRBV7-2 | TGTGCCAGCAGCTTACTGGGGCACAATCAGCCCCAGCATTTT | CASSLLGHNQPQHF
TRBJ1-5 | few | - | TRBV7-2 | TGTGCCAGCAGCTCCCGACGGGAGCAGCCCCAGCATTTT | CASSSRREQPQHF
TRBJ2-1 | - | TRBD2 | TRBV6-2/TRBV6-3 | TGTGCCAGCAGTTGGGGGCTAGCGGGTTACAATGAGCAGTTCTTC | CASSWGLAGYNEQFF
TRBJ2-1 | once | - | TRBV7-9 | TGTGCCAGCAGCCTAGGCGGGGGCCATGAGCAGTTCTTC | CASSLGGGHEQFF
TRBJ2-1 | - | - | TRBV30 | TGTGCCTGGAGTGTGGCAGTCGCACACAATGAGCAGTTCTTC | CAWSVAVAHNEQFF
TRBJ2-3 | - | TRBD1 | TRBV5-1 | TGCGCCAGCAGCTTGGTACCGACAGGGGGTCTCACAGATACGCAGTATTTT | CASSLVPTGGLTDTQYF
TRBJ1-2 | once | - | TRBV28 | TGTGCCAGCAGTTTGAGAAGGAACGATGTGGGCGATGGCTACACCTTC | CASSLRRNDVGDGYTF
TRBJ2-6 | - | TRBD2 | TRBV5-4 | TGTGCCAGCAGCTTCAGAGGAACTAGCGGGAGCTCTGGGGCCAACGTCCTGACTTTC | CASSFRGTSGSSGANVLTF
TRBJ2-2 | few | - | TRBV7-9 | TGTGCCAGCAGCGTCCGCGGCTGGGACAATTCGAACACCGGGGAGCTGTTTTTT | CASSVRGWDNSNTGELFF
TRBJ1-6 | - | - | TRBV5-4 | TGTGCCAGCAGCAGCCCCTCAGAGGGCTCCTATAATTCACCCCTCCACTTT | CASSSPSEGSYNSPLHF
TRBJ1-6 | - | - | TRBV9 | TGTGCCAGCAGCCCATTAGGAGGGATCGGTTCACCCCTCCACTTT | CASSPLGGIGSPLHF
TRBJ2-1 | once | - | TRBV4-3 | TGCGCCAGCAGCCAAGGTCGGTCGGGGGCCGACAATGAGCAGTTCTTC | CASSQGRSGADNEQFF
TRBJ2-1 | - | - | TRBV5-1 | TGCGCCAGCAGCTTGGAGTACTCCTACAATGAGCAGTTCTTC | CASSLEYSYNEQFF
TRBJ2-3 | few | - | TRBV6-4 | TGTGCCAGCAGTGAGTCAACATCGGGCCCAGATACGCAGTATTTT | CASSESTSGPDTQYF
TRBJ1-5 | - | - | TRBV19 | TGTGCCAGTAGTATTGAGGCACAGCCGCGCAATCAGCCCCAGCATTTT | CASSIEAQPRNQPQHF
TRBJ2-5 | - | - | TRBV9 | TGTGCCAGCAGCGTAGATAGGAACCTCCAAGAGACCCAGTACTTC | CASSVDRNLQETQYF
TRBJ1-1 | - | - | TRBV9 | TGTGCCAGCAGCGTAGGCGAGAAGGTTGGGGCTTTCTTT | CASSVGEKVGAFF